This T cell receptor (beta chain) was found in a study of metastatic and nonmetastatic thyroid tumors. Study overall: For malignant and benign thyroid patients, tumor or nodule tissue and blood were the sources whose repertoires were compared.

Each patient came to thyroid surgery without any prior treatment (of any kind). The CDR3 has 15 amino acids. V dropped 6 bases and J dropped 3 bases, with 21 bases sitting between them. Germline V lookup: CDR1 DFQATT, CDR2 SNEGSKA (reference sequence). From the PCR reads, TCRdb re-called clones with MiXCR. The table shows 15,000 to 20,000 clones, with 23% occurring only once. The chain combines TRBV20-1 with TRBJ2-7; TRBD2 is a possible D gene (6 bases). The material sequenced was adjacent normal tissue. This clonotype originated in a female donor with papillary thyroid cancer or a benign thyroid nodule (not recorded which). Some clones in this sample may be carry-over from other donors' samples. In nucleotides, the CDR3 is TGCAGTGCCCCGCGGGTCAGCGGGCAGGGCTACGAGCAGTACTTC. Amino acids: CSAPRVSGQGYEQYF.